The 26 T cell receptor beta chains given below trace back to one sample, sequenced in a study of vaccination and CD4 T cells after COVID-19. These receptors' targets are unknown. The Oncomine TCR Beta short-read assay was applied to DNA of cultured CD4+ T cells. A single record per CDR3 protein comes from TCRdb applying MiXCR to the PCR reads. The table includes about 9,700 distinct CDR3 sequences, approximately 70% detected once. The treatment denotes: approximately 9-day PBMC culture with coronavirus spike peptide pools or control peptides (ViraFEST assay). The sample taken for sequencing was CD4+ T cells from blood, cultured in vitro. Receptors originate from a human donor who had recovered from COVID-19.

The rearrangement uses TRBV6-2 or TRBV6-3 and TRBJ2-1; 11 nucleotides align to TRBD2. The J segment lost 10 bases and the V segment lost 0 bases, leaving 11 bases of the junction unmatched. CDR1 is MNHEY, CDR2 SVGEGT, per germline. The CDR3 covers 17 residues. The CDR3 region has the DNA TGTGCCAGCAGTTACTCGCGGGCTAGCGGGAGGATGAGCGAGCAGTTCTTC. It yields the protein CASSYSRASGRMSEQFF.

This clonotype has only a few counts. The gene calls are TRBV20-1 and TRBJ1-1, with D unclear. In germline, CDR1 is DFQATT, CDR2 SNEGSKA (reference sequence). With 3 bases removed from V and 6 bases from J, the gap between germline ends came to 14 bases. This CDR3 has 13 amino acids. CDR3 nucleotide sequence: TGCAGTGCTAGCCCTCAGGACCCCTCTGAAGCTTTCTTT. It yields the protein CSASPQDPSEAFF.

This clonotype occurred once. CDR3 sequence: CASSTLAGDEATQYF. DNA for the CDR3: TGTGCCAGTAGTACCCTAGCGGGAGACGAGGCTACGCAGTATTTT. The V and J genes are TRBV19 and TRBJ2-3, with 10 nucleotides matching TRBD2. The CDR3 runs 15 residues. Germline CDR1 reads LNHDA; CDR2 reads SQIVND (reference sequence). Trimming at V came to 4 bases and at J to 8 bases, leaving 9 bases not matched to a gene.

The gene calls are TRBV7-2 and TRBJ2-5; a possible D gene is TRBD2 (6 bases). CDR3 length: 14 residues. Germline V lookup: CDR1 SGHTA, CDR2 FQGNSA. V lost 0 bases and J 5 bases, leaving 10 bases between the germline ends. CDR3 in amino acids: CASSLAGLGETQYF. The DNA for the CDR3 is TGTGCCAGCAGCTTAGCGGGACTTGGCGAGACCCAGTACTTC. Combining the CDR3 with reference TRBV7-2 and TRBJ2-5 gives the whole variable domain GAGVSQSPSNKVTEKGKDVELRCDPISGHTALYWYRQSLGQGLEFLIYFQGNSAPDKSGLPSDRFSAERTGGSVSTLTIQRTQQEDSAVYLCASSLAGLGETQYFGPGTRLLVL.

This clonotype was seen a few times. Written as DNA, the CDR3 is TGTGCCAGTCTCCCTCCCAGGGGGACCCTTAGCTATGGCTACACCTTC. It is translated as CASLPPRGTLSYGYTF. This rearrangement joins TRBV19 to TRBJ1-2; 7 nucleotides agree with TRBD1. V trimming: 8 bases; J trimming: 4 bases; junction bases outside the gene matches: 16. Germline CDR1 LNHDA, CDR2 SQIVND (reference sequence). The CDR3 is 16 residues long.

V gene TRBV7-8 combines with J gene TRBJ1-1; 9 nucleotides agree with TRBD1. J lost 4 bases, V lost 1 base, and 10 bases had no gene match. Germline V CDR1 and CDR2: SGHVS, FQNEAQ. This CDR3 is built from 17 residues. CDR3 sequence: CASSLGGQGMMSTEAFF. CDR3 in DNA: TGTGCCAGCAGCTTAGGGGGACAGGGAATGATGAGCACTGAAGCTTTCTTT.

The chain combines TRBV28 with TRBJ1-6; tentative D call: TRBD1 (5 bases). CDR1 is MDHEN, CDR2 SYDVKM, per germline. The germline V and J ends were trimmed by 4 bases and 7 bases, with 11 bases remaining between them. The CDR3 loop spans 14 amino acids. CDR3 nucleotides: TGTGCCAGCAGTTCGGGACGGGGGAATTCACCCCTCCACTTT. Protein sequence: CASSSGRGNSPLHF. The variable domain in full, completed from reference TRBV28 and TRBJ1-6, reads DVKVTQSSRYLVKRTGEKVFLECVQDMDHENMFWYRQDPGLGLRLIYFSYDVKMKEKGDIPEGYSVSREKKERFSLILESASTNQTSMYLCASSSGRGNSPLHFGNGTRLTVT.

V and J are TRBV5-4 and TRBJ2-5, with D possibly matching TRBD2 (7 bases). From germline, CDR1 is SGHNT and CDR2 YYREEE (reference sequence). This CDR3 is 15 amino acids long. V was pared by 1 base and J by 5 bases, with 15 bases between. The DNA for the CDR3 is TGTGCCAGCAGCTTGCCGTCCAGGGGAGGGGAGACCCAGTACTTC. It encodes CASSLPSRGGETQYF.

CDR3 region: CASSSDRDSSYEQYF. In DNA, the CDR3 is TGTGCCAGCAGTTCGGACAGGGACAGCTCCTACGAGCAGTACTTC. The chain carries TRBV12-3 or TRBV12-4 and TRBJ2-7; 8 bases map to TRBD1. J gave up 0 bases and V 4 bases, and 5 bases lay outside the gene matches. The CDR3 extends over 15 amino acids.

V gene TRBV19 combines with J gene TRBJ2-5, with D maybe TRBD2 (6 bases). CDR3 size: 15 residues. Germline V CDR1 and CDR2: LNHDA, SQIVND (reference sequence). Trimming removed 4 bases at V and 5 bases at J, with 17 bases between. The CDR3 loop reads CASSTPAGTRETQYF. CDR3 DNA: TGTGCCAGTAGTACTCCCGCGGGGACTCGGGAGACCCAGTACTTC.

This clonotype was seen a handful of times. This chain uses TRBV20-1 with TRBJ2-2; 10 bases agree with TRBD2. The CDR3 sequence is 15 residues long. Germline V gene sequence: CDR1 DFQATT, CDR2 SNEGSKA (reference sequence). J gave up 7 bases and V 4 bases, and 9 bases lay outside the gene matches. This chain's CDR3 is CSAKGASGSNGELFF. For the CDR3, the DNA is TGCAGTGCTAAAGGGGCTAGCGGGAGTAACGGGGAGCTGTTTTTT.

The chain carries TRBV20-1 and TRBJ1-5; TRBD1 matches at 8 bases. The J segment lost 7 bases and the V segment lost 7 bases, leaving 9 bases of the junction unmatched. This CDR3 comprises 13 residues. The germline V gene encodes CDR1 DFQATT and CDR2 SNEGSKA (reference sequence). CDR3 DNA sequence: TGCAGTGGCATCCAGGGGGCAGAGCAGCCCCAGCATTTT. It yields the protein CSGIQGAEQPQHF.

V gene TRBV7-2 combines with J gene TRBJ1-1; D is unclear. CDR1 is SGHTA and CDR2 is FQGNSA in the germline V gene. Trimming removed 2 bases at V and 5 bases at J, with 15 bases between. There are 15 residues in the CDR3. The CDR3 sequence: CASSLSNREATEAFF. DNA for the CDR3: TGTGCCAGCAGCTTATCAAACCGGGAGGCTACTGAAGCTTTCTTT.

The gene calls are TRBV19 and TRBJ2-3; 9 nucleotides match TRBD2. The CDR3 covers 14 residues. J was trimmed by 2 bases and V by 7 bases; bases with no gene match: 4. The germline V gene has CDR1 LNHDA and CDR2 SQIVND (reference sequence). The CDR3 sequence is CASKPGLATDTQYF. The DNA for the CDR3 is TGTGCCAGTAAACCGGGACTAGCCACAGATACGCAGTATTTT.

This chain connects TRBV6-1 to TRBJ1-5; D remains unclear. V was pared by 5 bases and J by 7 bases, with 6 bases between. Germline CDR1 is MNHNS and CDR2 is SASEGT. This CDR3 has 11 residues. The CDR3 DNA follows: TGTGCCAGCAGTCGAGGACAGCCCCAGCATTTT. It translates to CASSRGQPQHF.

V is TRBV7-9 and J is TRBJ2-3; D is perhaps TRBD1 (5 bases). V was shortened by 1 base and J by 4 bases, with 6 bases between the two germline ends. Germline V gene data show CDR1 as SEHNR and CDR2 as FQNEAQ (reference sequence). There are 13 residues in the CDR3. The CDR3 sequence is CASSLEGPDTQYF. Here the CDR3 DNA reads TGTGCCAGCAGCTTAGAGGGGCCAGATACGCAGTATTTT.

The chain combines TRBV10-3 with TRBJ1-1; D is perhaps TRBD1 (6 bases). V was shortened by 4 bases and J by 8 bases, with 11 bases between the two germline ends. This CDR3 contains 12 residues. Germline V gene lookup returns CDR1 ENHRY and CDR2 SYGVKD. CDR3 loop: CAISGGGPEAFF. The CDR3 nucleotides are TGTGCCATCAGTGGTGGGGGCCCCGAAGCTTTCTTT.

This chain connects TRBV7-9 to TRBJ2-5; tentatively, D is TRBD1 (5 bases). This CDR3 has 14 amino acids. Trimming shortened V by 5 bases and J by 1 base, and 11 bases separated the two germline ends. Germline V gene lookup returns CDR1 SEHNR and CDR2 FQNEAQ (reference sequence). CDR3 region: CASSAQVLQETQYF. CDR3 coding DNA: TGTGCCAGCAGCGCACAGGTTCTCCAAGAGACCCAGTACTTC.

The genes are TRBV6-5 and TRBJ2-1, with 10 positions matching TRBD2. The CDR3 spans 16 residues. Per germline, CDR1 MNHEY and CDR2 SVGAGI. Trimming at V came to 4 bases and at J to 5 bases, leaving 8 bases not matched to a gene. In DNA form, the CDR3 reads TGTGCCAGCAGTTGGACTAGCGGCTCTGTCGACAATGAGCAGTTCTTC. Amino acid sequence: CASSWTSGSVDNEQFF.

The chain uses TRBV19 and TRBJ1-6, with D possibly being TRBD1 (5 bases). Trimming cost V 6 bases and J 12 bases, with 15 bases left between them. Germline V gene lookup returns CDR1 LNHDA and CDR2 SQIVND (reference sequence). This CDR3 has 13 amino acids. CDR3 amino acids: CASSGGGDLPLHF. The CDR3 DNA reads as TGTGCCAGTAGCGGCGGGGGGGACTTACCCCTCCACTTT.

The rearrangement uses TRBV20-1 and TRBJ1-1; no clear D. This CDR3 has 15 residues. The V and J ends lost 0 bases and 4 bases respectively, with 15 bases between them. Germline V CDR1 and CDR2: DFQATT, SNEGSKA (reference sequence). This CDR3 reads CSARDRRWVRTEAFF. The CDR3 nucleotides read TGCAGTGCTAGAGATCGTCGGTGGGTTCGCACTGAAGCTTTCTTT.

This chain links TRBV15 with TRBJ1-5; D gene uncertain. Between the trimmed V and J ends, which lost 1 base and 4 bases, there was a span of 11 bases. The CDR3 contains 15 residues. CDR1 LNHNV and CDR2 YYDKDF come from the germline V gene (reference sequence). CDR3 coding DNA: TGTGCCACCAGCAGAGCCGGTGGCCAAAATCAGCCCCAGCATTTT. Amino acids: CATSRAGGQNQPQHF.

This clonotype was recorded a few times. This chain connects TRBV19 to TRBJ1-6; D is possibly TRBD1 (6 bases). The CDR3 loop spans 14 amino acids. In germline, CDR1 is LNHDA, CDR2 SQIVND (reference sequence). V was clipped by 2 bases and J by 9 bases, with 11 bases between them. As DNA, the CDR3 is TGTGCCAGTAGTATAAGAGACAGGAGTTCACCCCTCCACTTT. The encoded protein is CASSIRDRSSPLHF.

CDR3 nucleotide sequence: TGCAGTGCTGGCCGGGCGGGAGTATCCTACGAGCAGTACTTC. Translated, it gives CSAGRAGVSYEQYF. The V gene is TRBV20-1, the J gene TRBJ2-7, with 7 bases matching TRBD2. The V and J ends lost 5 bases and 1 base, in that order; junction bases with no gene match: 8. Looked up from germline, CDR1 is DFQATT and CDR2 is SNEGSKA (reference sequence). This CDR3 spans 14 amino acids.

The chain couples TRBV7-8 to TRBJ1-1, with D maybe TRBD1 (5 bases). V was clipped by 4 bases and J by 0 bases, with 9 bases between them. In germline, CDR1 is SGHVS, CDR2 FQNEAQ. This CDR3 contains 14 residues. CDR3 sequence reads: CASSSKDMNTEAFF. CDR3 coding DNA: TGTGCCAGCAGCTCCAAGGACATGAACACTGAAGCTTTCTTT. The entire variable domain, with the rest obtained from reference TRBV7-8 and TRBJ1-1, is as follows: GAGVSQSPRYKVAKRGQDVALRCDPISGHVSLFWYQQALGQGPEFLTYFQNEAQLDKSGLPSDRFFAERPEGSVSTLKIQRTQQEDSAVYLCASSSKDMNTEAFFGQGTRLTVV.

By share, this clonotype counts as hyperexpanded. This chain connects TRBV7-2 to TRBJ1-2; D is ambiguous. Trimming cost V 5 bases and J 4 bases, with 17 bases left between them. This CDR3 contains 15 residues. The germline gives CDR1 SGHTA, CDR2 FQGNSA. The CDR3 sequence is CASSTDPAGSYGYTF. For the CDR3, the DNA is TGTGCCAGCAGCACCGATCCGGCCGGGAGCTATGGCTACACCTTC.